The entry below gives a single T cell receptor beta chain sequence along with its context. The antigen is not known. CDR1 SGHTA and CDR2 FQGTGA come from the germline V gene. The CDR3 runs 14 residues. V was shortened by 5 bases and J by 0 bases, with 7 bases between the two germline ends. Using viral peptide pools, the ViraFEST assay grew out antigen-specific CD4+ T cells prior to sequencing. The authors isolated CD4+ T cells after approximately 9 days of culture. As their vaccination, participants received two doses of either BNT162b2 or mRNA-1273. After approximately 2 million PBMC were placed in each well, they were cultured with approximately 10 IU/ml IL-2 and around 10 ug/ml peptides. In the cultures, half the medium was exchanged for IL-2 medium on days 3 and 7. The data originate from a study of vaccination effects on CD4 cells after COVID-19. Libraries were prepared by immunoSEQ multiplex PCR; TCRdb keeps only in-frame clonotypes and omits some of them. This table holds about 60,000 clones, roughly 78% found once.

The source is a human donor who received a COVID-19 vaccine. Specimen: CD4+ T cells from PBMCs cultured with HCoV-OC43 spike peptides, collected after COVID-19 vaccination. Specified subset: HCoV-OC43 spike overlapping peptide pool stimulation. The chain uses TRBV7-3 and TRBJ2-2; possibly TRBD1 for D (5 bases). This CDR3 reads CASSTGPNTGELFF. CDR3 nucleotide sequence: TGTGCCAGCAGCACAGGACCGAACACCGGGGAGCTGTTTTTT.